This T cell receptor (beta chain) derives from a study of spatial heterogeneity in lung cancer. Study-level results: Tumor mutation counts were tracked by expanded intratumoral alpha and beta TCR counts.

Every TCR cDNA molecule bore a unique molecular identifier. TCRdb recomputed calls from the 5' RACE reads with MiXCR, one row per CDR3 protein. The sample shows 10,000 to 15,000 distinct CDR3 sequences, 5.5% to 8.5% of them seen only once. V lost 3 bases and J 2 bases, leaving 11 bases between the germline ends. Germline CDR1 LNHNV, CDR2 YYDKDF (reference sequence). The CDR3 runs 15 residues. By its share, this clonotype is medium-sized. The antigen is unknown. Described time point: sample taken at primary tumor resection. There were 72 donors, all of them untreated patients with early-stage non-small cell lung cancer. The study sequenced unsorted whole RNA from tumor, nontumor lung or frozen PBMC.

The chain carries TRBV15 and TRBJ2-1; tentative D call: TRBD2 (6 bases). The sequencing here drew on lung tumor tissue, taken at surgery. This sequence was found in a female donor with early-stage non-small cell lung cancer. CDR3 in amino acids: CATSSGRDPYNEQFF. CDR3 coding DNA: TGTGCCACCAGCAGCGGGCGGGACCCCTACAATGAGCAGTTCTTC.